The rows below give T cell receptor beta chains drawn from one sample of a study of blood T cell repertoires in COVID-19. The method was immunoSEQ multiplex PCR; TCRdb's version includes in-frame clones alone and lacks a portion of them. The repertoire holds more than 85,000 clones, about 72% seen once, with around 7.3% in the top ten. The sequenced material came from peripheral blood. Source of these receptors: a woman aged 55-75 years with acute or convalescent COVID-19. CDR3s include the opening cysteine and the closing phenylalanine or tryptophan. The order of the fields is D gene, J gene, clone size, V gene, CDR3 protein, CDR3 DNA. D genes are given only for firm matches. A row's size may be missing; if present it is once, few, many or a size class.

TRBD1 TRBJ1-2 few TRBV19 CASSIEGAGYGYTF TGTGCCAGTAGTATTGAGGGGGCAGGCTATGGCTACACCTTC
TRBD1 TRBJ2-2 NA TRBV24-1 CATSRTGLPGELFF TGTGCCACCAGTCGGACAGGGCTTCCCGGGGAGCTGTTTTTT
TRBD2 TRBJ2-3 NA TRBV5-8 CASSTTSGGTDTQYF TGTGCCAGCAGCACTACTAGCGGGGGGACAGATACGCAGTATTTT
TRBD1 TRBJ2-2 NA TRBV6-5 CASSPDRATGELFF TGTGCCAGCAGTCCGGACAGGGCCACCGGGGAGCTGTTTTTT
NA TRBJ2-3 NA TRBV25-1 CASRSTDTQYF TGTGCCAGCAGATCAACAGATACGCAGTATTTT
TRBD1 TRBJ1-3 many TRBV28 CASSVGQVSGNTIYF TGTGCCAGCAGTGTAGGACAGGTCTCTGGAAACACCATATATTTT
NA TRBJ1-1 NA TRBV3-1/TRBV3-2 CASSQEARNTEAFF TGTGCCAGCAGCCAAGAGGCCAGAAACACTGAAGCTTTCTTT
NA TRBJ1-1 NA TRBV5-6 CASSVGQWLRYTEAFF TGTGCCAGCAGCGTAGGACAGTGGCTAAGGTACACTGAAGCTTTCTTT
TRBD2 TRBJ2-1 few TRBV9 CASSRSGGANEQFF TGTGCCAGCAGCAGGAGCGGGGGGGCAAATGAGCAGTTCTTC
TRBD1 TRBJ2-7 NA TRBV2 CASTRDRDYEQYF TGTGCCAGCACACGGGACAGAGACTACGAGCAGTACTTC
NA TRBJ1-5 NA TRBV19 CASSTGTKQPQHF TGTGCCAGTAGTACAGGAACAAAGCAGCCCCAGCATTTT